Below are 13 T cell receptor beta chains sequenced from a single sample in a study of blood T cell repertoires in COVID-19. Sequencing used immunoSEQ multiplex PCR; TCRdb keeps in-frame clones, though not all of them. The sample contains some 94,000 clones, around 67% of which appear only once. The sample comprised peripheral blood. Receptor source: a woman aged 55-69 years in a cohort sampled during active or convalescent COVID-19.

The chain has TRBV4-1 and TRBJ2-5, with 13 positions matching TRBD2. The V segment lost 3 bases and the J segment 5 bases; nucleotides outside the gene matches: 6. The CDR3 loop spans 16 amino acids. In germline, CDR1 is MGHRA, CDR2 YSYEKL. CDR3 sequence: CASSHGLAGARETQYF. The CDR3 bases are TGCGCCAGCAGCCACGGACTAGCGGGGGCCCGGGAGACCCAGTACTTC.

This clone showed up many times. The V and J genes are TRBV2 and TRBJ1-5; 9 bases line up with TRBD1. The V segment lost 7 bases and the J segment 4 bases; nucleotides outside the gene matches: 5. The CDR3 is made up of 14 amino acids. CDR1 SNHLY and CDR2 FYNNEI come from the germline V gene. Here the CDR3 reads CASKDGTGNQPQHF. DNA of the CDR3: TGTGCCAGCAAGGACGGGACAGGGAATCAGCCCCAGCATTTT.

CDR3 sequence (DNA): TGCGCCAGCAGCCAAGAAGGGACTAGCCAAGAGACCCAGTACTTC. Amino acid sequence: CASSQEGTSQETQYF. This sequence joins TRBV4-3 and TRBJ2-5, with TRBD2 identical over 8 bases. V trimming: 0 bases; J trimming: 1 base; junction bases outside the gene matches: 1. The CDR3 has 15 residues. The germline CDR1 and CDR2 sequences are LGHNA and YSLEER.

V usage is TRBV5-1 and J usage is TRBJ2-7; 10 nucleotides match TRBD1. Germline V CDR1 and CDR2: SGHRS, YFSETQ. Trimming removed 3 bases from V and 4 bases from J; junction bases left unmatched: 4. The CDR3 is 14 amino acids. As DNA, the CDR3 is TGCGCCAGCAGCTCGGGACAGGGGATATACGAGCAGTACTTC. Protein product: CASSSGQGIYEQYF.

Details on this clone: The junction differs from germline at one of its ends, possibly a read error. V is TRBV4-1 and J is TRBJ1-1; no clear D. CDR3 size: 12 residues. Germline CDR1 is MGHRA and CDR2 is YSYEKL. This CDR3 is CASSQVDTEAFF. In nucleotides, the CDR3 is TGCGCCAGCAGCCAAGTTGACACAGAAGCTTTCTTT.

This clone was detected only a few times. J is TRBJ2-5 and V is TRBV19; perhaps TRBD1 as D (6 bases). CDR1 is LNHDA and CDR2 is SQIVND in the germline V gene (reference sequence). This CDR3 is 15 amino acids long. The germline V and J ends were trimmed by 1 base and 5 bases, with 14 bases remaining between them. The CDR3 bases are TGTGCCAGTAGTATAGTTCCAGGGGATGGGGAGACCCAGTACTTC. The encoded protein is CASSIVPGDGETQYF.

CDR3 loop: CASSLGGTGELFF. CDR3 bases: TGTGCCAGCAGCTTAGGCGGCACCGGGGAGCTGTTTTTT. This chain connects TRBV7-9 to TRBJ2-2; no firm D call. The CDR3 is 13 amino acids. Germline loops: CDR1 SEHNR, CDR2 FQNEAQ (reference sequence). V dropped 1 base and J dropped 4 bases, with 4 bases sitting between them.

This chain uses TRBV5-1 with TRBJ2-7; TRBD2 matches at 13 bases. The CDR3 runs 16 residues. J was trimmed by 7 bases and V by 3 bases; bases with no gene match: 10. CDR1 is SGHRS and CDR2 is YFSETQ in the germline V gene. CDR3 bases: TGCGCCAGCAGCTGGGGCCGGACTAGCGGGGGAGAGGAGCAGTACTTC. Its translation: CASSWGRTSGGEEQYF.

The chain recombines TRBV15 with TRBJ2-7, with 10 nucleotides matching TRBD1. Germline-derived CDR1 and CDR2 are LNHNV and YYDKDF (reference sequence). Trimming at V came to 2 bases and at J to 1 base, leaving 2 bases not matched to a gene. The CDR3 runs to 15 residues. The CDR3 protein is CATSRRTGGSYEQYF. In DNA, the CDR3 is TGTGCCACCAGCAGACGGACAGGGGGTTCCTACGAGCAGTACTTC.

This clone was counted a few times. The chain recombines TRBV3-1 (or the pseudogene TRBV3-2) with TRBJ2-1; tentatively, D is TRBD1 (5 bases). This CDR3 has 15 amino acids. Germline values: CDR1 LGHDT, CDR2 YNNKEL (reference sequence). V lost 0 bases to trimming and J lost 0 bases, with 6 bases between them. This CDR3 is CASSQDRVSYNEQFF. The CDR3 nucleotides are TGTGCCAGCAGCCAAGACAGGGTCTCCTACAATGAGCAGTTCTTC.

In this sample, this clone turned up once. This rearrangement joins TRBV7-9 to TRBJ2-3; 12 nucleotides line up with TRBD1. The V and J ends lost 1 base and 5 bases, in that order; junction bases with no gene match: 4. The CDR3 is 16 residues long. The germline V gene has CDR1 SEHNR and CDR2 FQNEAQ (reference sequence). In DNA, the CDR3 is TGTGCCAGCAGCTTAGGGGGACAGGGGGCTGGAGATACGCAGTATTTT. The encoded protein is CASSLGGQGAGDTQYF.

Only one count was recorded for this clone. The rearrangement links TRBV10-3 to TRBJ2-1, with 7 bases matching TRBD2. Trimming removed 6 bases from V and 8 bases from J; junction bases left unmatched: 10. The CDR3 is made up of 14 amino acids. The V gene's germline CDR1 is ENHRY and CDR2 SYGVKD. The CDR3 DNA reads as TGTGCCATCAGCCGGGGGGTGGTCAGAGATGAGCAGTTCTTC. It is translated as CAISRGVVRDEQFF.

The chain employs TRBV29-1 and TRBJ1-1; tentatively, D is TRBD1 (6 bases). Germline values: CDR1 SQVTM, CDR2 ANQGSEA. Trimming removed 4 bases at V and 1 base at J, with 13 bases between. CDR3 length equals 14 residues. CDR3: CSVVGGMTNTEAFF. The CDR3 bases are TGCAGCGTTGTAGGGGGTATGACGAACACTGAAGCTTTCTTT.